This T cell receptor beta chain derives from a study of post-analysis software for immune sequencing data. Whole-study context: Recorded subtypes: relapsing-remitting, secondary progressive, progressive-relapsing; some patients unannotated. Overall study results and limits: Strong same-batch co-clustering of samples appeared with F measure clustering.

This clonotype appeared a few times. Antigen unknown. Incorporated into the TCR beta cDNA libraries were unique molecular identifiers, which served to reduce PCR and sequencing biases. Each batch of roughly 0.95 to 10 million T cells produced roughly 450,000 cDNA molecules. TCRdb used MiXCR to reprocess the PCR reads, holding one entry per CDR3 protein. Here the sample spans 350,000 to 450,000 distinct CDR3 sequences, around 33% being singletons. Material for sequencing was blood. This TCR was sampled from a girl under 18 with multiple sclerosis.

DNA of the CDR3: TGTGCCAGCAGTTATCCTGCGACAGGGGGAAATTCACCCCTCCACTTT. This sequence encodes CASSYPATGGNSPLHF. The rearrangement uses TRBV6-6 and TRBJ1-6, with TRBD1 matching 9 bases. From germline, CDR1 is MNHNY and CDR2 SVGAGI (reference sequence). The CDR3 is made up of 16 amino acids. The V gene end was trimmed by 3 bases and the J gene end by 7 bases; junction bases not matched to a gene: 7.